This TCR beta chain was sequenced for a study of regulatory T cells in long-lasting Graves disease. General observations from the study: When disease was persistent, TRBV28, TRBJ1-2 and TRBJ2-5 were the favored segments.

This clonotype was observed a few times. What it recognizes is unknown. Time point denoted: newly diagnosed GD, antithyroid drugs for less than 3 months. From PBMCs, RNA was extracted and then used to make the TCR library. An endocrinology department located in Xi'an, China, was where the patients came from. CDR3 regions were amplified by Arm-PCR using iRepertoire HTBI primers to build TCR beta libraries. Using its own MiXCR run on the multiplex PCR reads, TCRdb lists one record per CDR3 protein. This sample has a few hundred thousand distinct CDR3 sequences; roughly 14% occur once, and the top ten carry roughly a tenth. V lost 4 bases, J lost 6 bases, and 9 bases stayed unmatched. This CDR3 comprises 14 residues. Germline loops: CDR1 MGHRA, CDR2 YSYEKL. These same records also appear under a second study, on T cells in Graves' hyperthyroidism and ophthalmopathy.

This chain connects TRBV4-1 to TRBJ2-7; 7 bases are a match to TRBD2. The sequencing used peripheral blood mononuclear cells (PBMCs), collected at new diagnosis, from a patient treated with antithyroid drugs. The source is a man younger than 40 with Graves disease. The CDR3 loop is CASSLPGGSREQYF. As DNA, the CDR3 is TGCGCCAGCAGCCTACCCGGGGGGTCTCGCGAGCAGTACTTC.